This passage covers 29 T cell receptor beta chains from one sample sequenced in a study of blood T cell repertoires in COVID-19. Produced via immunoSEQ multiplex PCR; TCRdb's table is partial and in-frame only. Among some 400,000 clones listed, nearly 90% were seen once. The sample was PBMCs or T cells enriched from blood (not recorded which). These receptors came from a woman under 40 who had recovered from COVID-19.

The chain uses TRBV7-3 and TRBJ2-1; 13 bases match TRBD2. From germline, CDR1 is SGHTA and CDR2 FQGTGA. The CDR3 covers 15 residues. V shed 5 bases and J 6 bases; nucleotides not matched to a gene: 4. CDR3 DNA sequence: TGTGCCAGCAGCCCGGGACTAGCGGGGCCCAATGAGCAGTTCTTC. It translates to CASSPGLAGPNEQFF.

In this sample, this clone turned up once. V gene TRBV29-1 combines with J gene TRBJ1-2; no clear D gene. V shed 6 bases and J shed 14 bases, with 25 bases lying between them. CDR1 and CDR2 from the germline V gene are SQVTM and ANQGSEA. The CDR3 runs 13 residues. The CDR3 spells CSVGGSPLEWYTF. The DNA of the CDR3 is TGCAGCGTCGGAGGAAGTCCCCTGGAATGGTATACCTTC.

The chain links TRBV7-8 to TRBJ2-1; 15 bases agree with TRBD2. J was trimmed by 10 bases and V by 4 bases; bases with no gene match: 2. Germline V gene data show CDR1 as SGHVS and CDR2 as FQNEAQ. CDR3 length equals 14 residues. The CDR3 protein is CASSSGLAGGEQFF. CDR3 nucleotides: TGTGCCAGCAGCTCGGGACTAGCGGGAGGCGAGCAGTTCTTC.

The chain joins TRBV4-1 to TRBJ1-4; maybe TRBD1 (5 bases). CDR1 is MGHRA and CDR2 is YSYEKL in the germline V gene. V shed 0 bases and J shed 6 bases, with 14 bases lying between them. The CDR3 is made up of 16 amino acids. The chain's CDR3 is CASSQDTGGFDEKLFF. The CDR3 DNA reads as TGCGCCAGCAGCCAAGATACGGGGGGGTTCGATGAAAAACTGTTTTTT.

This rearrangement joins TRBV19 to TRBJ1-1, with 7 bases fitting TRBD1. The germline gives CDR1 LNHDA, CDR2 SQIVND (reference sequence). The CDR3 loop spans 15 amino acids. J gave up 4 bases and V 10 bases, and 15 bases lay outside the gene matches. CDR3 sequence (DNA): TGTGCCACTAGACAGGGCCTTTTTTGGGGCACTGAAGCTTTCTTT. Encoded protein: CATRQGLFWGTEAFF.

J is TRBJ2-2 and V is TRBV28; 10 nucleotides agree with TRBD2. The CDR3 spans 17 residues. J lost 7 bases, V lost 3 bases, and 11 bases had no gene match. Germline loops: CDR1 MDHEN, CDR2 SYDVKM. CDR3 in amino acids: CASSFKREGGWGGELFF. The CDR3 DNA is TGTGCCAGCAGTTTCAAGCGGGAGGGCGGTTGGGGCGGGGAGCTGTTTTTT.

This clone occurred once. This chain links TRBV7-2 with TRBJ1-1; TRBD1 matches at 11 bases. Per germline, CDR1 SGHTA and CDR2 FQGNSA. There are 15 residues in the CDR3. V lost 1 base, J lost 11 bases, and 9 bases stayed unmatched. The CDR3 reads CASSLGGQGASRAFF. The CDR3 DNA reads as TGTGCCAGCAGCTTAGGAGGACAGGGGGCCTCTAGGGCTTTCTTT. The full variable domain, completed using reference TRBV7-2 and TRBJ1-1, is GAGVSQSPSNKVTEKGKDVELRCDPISGHTALYWYRQSLGQGLEFLIYFQGNSAPDKSGLPSDRFSAERTGGSVSTLTIQRTQQEDSAVYLCASSLGGQGASRAFFGQGTRLTVV.

The chain couples TRBV3-1 (or the pseudogene TRBV3-2) to TRBJ1-1; D unresolved. CDR3 size: 14 residues. Trimming stripped 2 bases from V and 8 bases from J, with 15 bases between. Germline V gene data show CDR1 as LGHDT and CDR2 as YNNKEL (reference sequence). The CDR3 nucleotides read TGTGCCAGCAGCCAACATCCGAACAGCCAAGAAGCTTTCTTT. Its protein is CASSQHPNSQEAFF.

The J gene is TRBJ1-2, the V gene TRBV27, with D possibly matching TRBD1 (6 bases). V lost 9 bases and J 0 bases, leaving 14 bases between the germline ends. The germline V gene has CDR1 MNHEY and CDR2 SMNVEV (reference sequence). There are 14 residues in the CDR3. The CDR3 sequence is CASYPQGTNYGYTF. The CDR3 DNA is TGTGCCAGTTATCCACAGGGAACTAACTATGGCTACACCTTC.

V usage is TRBV5-4 and J usage is TRBJ2-7; TRBD2 is a possible D gene (6 bases). Germline-derived CDR1 and CDR2 are SGHNT and YYREEE (reference sequence). The CDR3 extends over 14 amino acids. The ends were cut back, 4 bases at V and 6 bases at J, with 17 bases in the middle. The DNA of the CDR3 is TGTGCCAGCAGCAGCCGGGACTCCCCTTCCGAGCAGTACTTC. It yields the protein CASSSRDSPSEQYF.

This clone was counted many times. This chain links TRBV19 with TRBJ2-7, with D perhaps TRBD2 (6 bases). This CDR3 is 16 amino acids long. The germline CDR1 and CDR2 sequences are LNHDA and SQIVND (reference sequence). The V gene lost 1 base and the J gene lost 0 bases, with 13 bases spanning the gap. For the CDR3, the DNA is TGTGCCAGTAGTATAGCAGGAGGGCCCAGCTCCTACGAGCAGTACTTC. Encoded protein: CASSIAGGPSSYEQYF.

V and J are TRBV5-1 and TRBJ2-5; 16 nucleotides match TRBD2. Per the germline V gene, CDR1 is SGHRS and CDR2 is YFSETQ. The CDR3 runs to 18 residues. With V trimmed by 2 bases and J by 2 bases, 6 bases remained unmatched. The CDR3 DNA reads TGCGCCAGCAGCTTCGGGACTAGCGGGGGGGCAGGGCAAGAGACCCAGTACTTC. It specifies CASSFGTSGGAGQETQYF.

The chain has TRBV27 and TRBJ1-1; 8 bases align to TRBD1. The CDR3 has 13 amino acids. Trimming at V came to 3 bases and at J to 5 bases, leaving 2 bases not matched to a gene. Germline V gene sequence: CDR1 MNHEY, CDR2 SMNVEV (reference sequence). The CDR3: CASSFTGGTEAFF. Written as DNA, the CDR3 is TGTGCCAGCAGTTTTACAGGGGGGACTGAAGCTTTCTTT.

The chain has TRBV9 and TRBJ1-3; 7 bases agree with TRBD1. Germline V gene sequence: CDR1 SGDLS, CDR2 YYNGEE. The V segment lost 4 bases and the J segment 0 bases; nucleotides outside the gene matches: 4. This CDR3 comprises 15 residues. The CDR3 loop reads CASSLDRSSGNTIYF. The CDR3 DNA is TGTGCCAGCAGCTTGGACAGGTCCTCTGGAAACACCATATATTTT.

This clone has just one count. The chain employs TRBV2 and TRBJ1-5; 10 bases fit TRBD1. Germline values: CDR1 SNHLY, CDR2 FYNNEI. The CDR3 extends over 15 amino acids. V was pared by 6 bases and J by 2 bases, with 4 bases of the junction left unmatched. For the CDR3, the DNA is TGTGCCAGCAGCGGACAGGGGGATGGCAATCAGCCCCAGCATTTT. It is translated as CASSGQGDGNQPQHF.

The V and J genes are TRBV28 and TRBJ1-1; the D is unclear. Germline V gene lookup returns CDR1 MDHEN and CDR2 SYDVKM. This CDR3 has 12 residues. Trimming stripped 6 bases from V and 0 bases from J, with 5 bases between. Written as DNA, the CDR3 is TGTGCCAGCAGGTCGGTGAACACTGAAGCTTTCTTT. It yields the protein CASRSVNTEAFF.

Concerning this clone: The sample contains more than one DNA sequence encoding this CDR3. V usage is TRBV27 and J usage is TRBJ2-6, with no clear D. This CDR3 has 15 amino acids. Germline V gives CDR1 MNHEY, CDR2 SMNVEV (reference sequence). V lost 5 bases and J 0 bases, leaving 8 bases between the germline ends. CDR3 region: CASSTPSSGANVLTF. The DNA of the CDR3 is TGTGCCAGCAGTACACCCAGCTCTGGGGCCAACGTCCTGACTTTC.

This chain links TRBV7-8 with TRBJ2-1; 8 bases match TRBD2. This CDR3 contains 15 residues. Germline V gene data show CDR1 as SGHVS and CDR2 as FQNEAQ. V gave up 3 bases and J gave up 4 bases; unmatched junction bases: 5. This CDR3 reads CASSFGGAPYNEQFF. The CDR3 bases are TGTGCCAGCAGCTTCGGGGGGGCTCCATACAATGAGCAGTTCTTC.

In its sample, this clone was seen once. This chain links TRBV5-3 with TRBJ2-5; 11 bases line up with TRBD1. TRBV5-3 is placed among ORFs of uncertain function. This CDR3 is built from 17 residues. V lost 4 bases to trimming and J lost 6 bases; unmatched junction nucleotides: 14. CDR3 DNA sequence: TGTGCCAGAAGCAGTAACTCGGACAGGGGGCTTAAGAAGACCCAGTACTTC. Its translation is CARSSNSDRGLKKTQYF.

This chain connects TRBV4-2 to TRBJ1-2; 11 bases map to TRBD1. The J segment lost 5 bases and the V segment lost 0 bases, leaving 8 bases of the junction unmatched. The CDR3 is 17 residues long. Germline values: CDR1 LGHNA, CDR2 YNFKEQ. The CDR3 is CASSQEPRDRGSYGYTF. CDR3 sequence (DNA): TGTGCCAGCAGCCAAGAGCCCCGGGACAGGGGGTCGTATGGCTACACCTTC.

This clone was counted a single time. V usage is TRBV5-1 and J usage is TRBJ1-2, with 9 bases lining up with TRBD1. This CDR3 has 15 amino acids. Germline CDR1 reads SGHRS; CDR2 reads YFSETQ. The V and J ends lost 0 bases and 5 bases, in that order; junction bases with no gene match: 5. CDR3 region: CASSLGRDRVYGYTF. The CDR3 DNA reads TGCGCCAGCAGCTTGGGCCGGGACAGGGTTTATGGCTACACCTTC.

The chain has TRBV7-9 and TRBJ2-5; the match to TRBD2 covers 7 bases. This CDR3 spans 13 amino acids. The germline V gene encodes CDR1 SEHNR and CDR2 FQNEAQ (reference sequence). V was pared by 5 bases and J by 5 bases, with 5 bases of the junction left unmatched. CDR3 loop: CASSPRGGETQYF. The CDR3 DNA reads TGTGCCAGCAGCCCGCGGGGAGGGGAGACCCAGTACTTC.

The genes are TRBV19 and TRBJ1-6; tentatively, D is TRBD1 (5 bases). CDR1 is LNHDA and CDR2 is SQIVND in the germline V gene (reference sequence). Trimming cost V 4 bases and J 6 bases, with 16 bases left between them. The CDR3 is 16 amino acids. The CDR3 nucleotides are TGTGCCAGTAGTACGCAGGGAGGGACGAGTAATTCACCCCTCCACTTT. It yields the protein CASSTQGGTSNSPLHF.

In this sample, this clone turned up a few times. The chain couples TRBV28 to TRBJ1-2, with D perhaps matching TRBD1 (5 bases). The CDR3 spans 15 residues. The ends were cut back, 1 base at V and 5 bases at J, with 14 bases in the middle. Germline lookup yields CDR1 MDHEN and CDR2 SYDVKM. CDR3 residues: CASSLSTKGIYGYTF. DNA for the CDR3: TGTGCCAGCAGTTTATCCACCAAGGGGATATATGGCTACACCTTC.

V and J are TRBV11-2 and TRBJ1-6; perhaps TRBD1 as D (5 bases). V lost 4 bases and J 4 bases, leaving 11 bases between the germline ends. Germline loops: CDR1 SGHAT, CDR2 FQNNGV. The CDR3 has 15 residues. CDR3 sequence reads: CASSSEDRYNSPLHF. The DNA for the CDR3 is TGTGCCAGCAGCTCGGAAGACAGATATAATTCACCCCTCCACTTT.

CDR3 sequence: CASSIRKKGASTDTQYF. CDR3 coding DNA: TGTGCCAGTAGTATAAGGAAAAAGGGGGCTAGCACAGATACGCAGTATTTT. The V call is TRBV19, the J call TRBJ2-3; 7 positions match TRBD1. Germline CDR1 LNHDA, CDR2 SQIVND (reference sequence). V shed 2 bases, J shed 0 bases, and the junction held 8 bases outside the gene matches. The length of the CDR3 is 17 residues.

This sequence joins TRBV28 and TRBJ1-2; tentatively, D is TRBD1 (6 bases). This CDR3 contains 15 residues. Germline V gene sequence: CDR1 MDHEN, CDR2 SYDVKM. The ends were cut back, 2 bases at V and 5 bases at J, with 15 bases in the middle. This chain's CDR3 is CASSLPPGRGYGYTF. The CDR3 DNA is TGTGCCAGCAGTTTACCCCCTGGGAGGGGGTATGGCTACACCTTC.

This clone has only one observation. This chain connects TRBV3-1 (or the pseudogene TRBV3-2) to TRBJ2-7; D ambiguous. The germline gives CDR1 LGHDT, CDR2 YNNKEL (reference sequence). The CDR3 is made up of 12 amino acids. V lost 1 base and J 7 bases, leaving 8 bases between the germline ends. The DNA for the CDR3 is TGTGCCAGCAGCCAAGCTAGTTTTGAGCAGTACTTC. It yields the protein CASSQASFEQYF.

The V gene is TRBV6-2 or TRBV6-3, the J gene TRBJ1-1, with D unresolved. In germline, CDR1 is MNHEY, CDR2 SVGEGT. This CDR3 comprises 13 residues. V was trimmed by 2 bases and J by 3 bases, leaving 7 bases between them. The CDR3 spells CASSYGQDTEAFF. For the CDR3, the DNA is TGTGCCAGCAGTTACGGGCAGGACACTGAAGCTTTCTTT.